Given below is one TCR beta chain in context. Its antigen is unidentified. The CDR3 runs to 14 residues. Germline V gene sequence: CDR1 LNHNV, CDR2 YYDKDF (reference sequence). Losses at the gene ends were 0 bases for V and 9 bases for J; bases not matched to a gene: 6. Tumor samples were obtained before definitive surgery or chemotherapy. Some clones are missing from TCRdb's copy, which holds only in-frame ones; the method was immunoSEQ multiplex PCR. The profile shows 7,000 to 8,000 clones, approximately 72% of them singletons. This sample was taken from a study of high-grade serous ovarian cancer treatment subgroups. The wider study: Mean per sample: approximately 14,000 reads, about 7,500 unique TCR beta rearrangements.

Regarding the study as a whole: TCR clonal relatedness correlated positively with neoantigen level. Spatial context was lost because tumors were sequenced in bulk. Repertoire analysis covered CDR3 alone, not CDR1 or CDR2.

Specimen: tumor tissue. The V gene is TRBV15, the J gene TRBJ1-2, with 8 bases fitting TRBD1. The sequence was obtained from a human donor with high-grade serous ovarian cancer. The CDR3 region has the DNA TGTGCCACCAGCAGAGAGGGACAGGTATTGAGCTACACCTTC. Translation gives CATSREGQVLSYTF.